These 21 T cell receptor beta chains were all obtained from the same sample, sequenced in a study of blood T cell repertoires in COVID-19. Produced via immunoSEQ multiplex PCR; TCRdb's table is partial and in-frame only. The sample has fewer than 200,000 clones; around four fifths are singletons. Source material: PBMCs or T cells enriched from blood (not recorded which). The source is a woman in her forties or fifties in a cohort exposed to, infected with or recovered from COVID-19 (not recorded which).

The chain recombines TRBV7-2 with TRBJ2-1; possible D gene TRBD2, 6 bases. Trimming removed 4 bases at V and 4 bases at J, with 17 bases between. Germline V lookup: CDR1 SGHTA, CDR2 FQGNSA. The CDR3 contains 16 residues. The CDR3 sequence is CASSSLGAGSYNEQFF. In nucleotides, the CDR3 is TGTGCCAGCAGCTCCCTAGGTGCGGGATCTTACAATGAGCAGTTCTTC.

The count of this clone is one. This rearrangement joins TRBV3-1 (or the pseudogene TRBV3-2) to TRBJ2-7; weak D call: TRBD1 (6 bases). V lost 0 bases and J lost 6, with 15 bases in between. This CDR3 is built from 15 residues. Looked up from germline, CDR1 is LGHDT and CDR2 is YNNKEL (reference sequence). The CDR3 protein is CASSQESRGSTEQYF. In nucleotides, the CDR3 is TGTGCCAGCAGCCAAGAGTCCAGGGGCTCAACCGAGCAGTACTTC.

This chain joins TRBV9 and TRBJ2-3, with D unclear. CDR1 and CDR2 from the germline V gene are SGDLS and YYNGEE. Trimming pared 4 bases from V and 4 bases from J, leaving 10 bases between. The CDR3 is 13 residues long. CDR3 residues: CASSSRFSDTQYF. CDR3 nucleotides: TGTGCCAGCAGCTCGCGCTTCTCAGATACGCAGTATTTT. Full variable domain (rest looked up from reference TRBV9 and TRBJ2-3): DSGVTQTPKHLITATGQRVTLRCSPRSGDLSVYWYQQSLDQGLQFLIQYYNGEERAKGNILERFSAQQFPDLHSELNLSSLELGDSALYFCASSSRFSDTQYFGPGTRLTVL.

The chain links TRBV4-2 to TRBJ2-7, with D possibly TRBD2 on 6 matching bases. Trimming removed 2 bases from V and 2 bases from J, with 13 bases in between. The CDR3 sequence is 15 residues long. The V gene's germline CDR1 is LGHNA and CDR2 YNFKEQ. As DNA, the CDR3 is TGTGCCAGCAGCCAAAATCCACCGGGGGCCTACGAGCAGTACTTC. It translates to CASSQNPPGAYEQYF.

This chain joins TRBV7-8 and TRBJ1-1, with D perhaps TRBD1 (5 bases). This CDR3 comprises 15 residues. The germline gives CDR1 SGHVS, CDR2 FQNEAQ. V was shortened by 8 bases and J by 1 base, with 17 bases between the two germline ends. CDR3 in amino acids: CASVLGAIANTEAFF. CDR3 in DNA: TGTGCCAGCGTCCTAGGGGCCATCGCGAACACTGAAGCTTTCTTT.

The rearrangement links TRBV21-1 to TRBJ1-6. TRBV21-1 is given as a pseudogene. The CDR3 sequence is 11 residues long. The CDR3 region has the DNA TGTGCCAGCAGCACCCCTGCACCCCTCCACTTT. It codes for CASSTPAPLHF.

This chain links TRBV7-3 with TRBJ2-3; 9 nucleotides match TRBD2. Germline-derived CDR1 and CDR2 are SGHTA and FQGTGA. CDR3 length: 16 amino acids. Losses at the gene ends were 5 bases for V and 1 base for J; bases not matched to a gene: 7. The CDR3 spells CASSTNSGSGTDTQYF. The CDR3 DNA reads as TGTGCCAGCAGCACGAATAGCGGGAGTGGCACAGATACGCAGTATTTT.

CDR3 DNA: TGTGCCAGCAGCCACTTATTAGAGGGAGAGGTAGAGACCCAGTACTTC. Translation: CASSHLLEGEVETQYF. This chain connects TRBV3-1 (or the pseudogene TRBV3-2) to TRBJ2-5, with D perhaps matching TRBD2 (5 bases). Looked up from germline, CDR1 is LGHDT and CDR2 is YNNKEL (reference sequence). The germline V and J ends were trimmed by 3 bases and 4 bases, with 18 bases remaining between them. The CDR3 has 16 residues.

This chain uses TRBV10-3 with TRBJ1-2, with TRBD1 matching over 7 bases. Per the germline V gene, CDR1 is ENHRY and CDR2 is SYGVKD. This CDR3 has 14 residues. Trimming removed 8 bases from V and 7 bases from J; junction bases left unmatched: 13. The CDR3 here is CAIQGQSQSGGYTF. As DNA, the CDR3 is TGTGCCATCCAGGGACAGAGTCAATCGGGTGGCTACACCTTC.

This chain links TRBV19 with TRBJ1-2, with D possibly being TRBD1 (5 bases). V was clipped by 3 bases and J by 8 bases, with 16 bases between them. From germline, CDR1 is LNHDA and CDR2 SQIVND (reference sequence). This CDR3 is 14 amino acids long. The CDR3 nucleotides are TGTGCCAGTAGTATTCTCCAGGGAATTCGGGGCTACACCTTC. Amino acid sequence: CASSILQGIRGYTF.

V and J are TRBV6-1 and TRBJ1-5; D possibly corresponds to TRBD1 (5 bases). This CDR3 is 15 amino acids long. The V gene lost 3 bases and the J gene lost 6 bases, with 15 bases spanning the gap. CDR1 and CDR2 from the germline V gene are MNHNS and SASEGT. The CDR3 DNA follows: TGTGCCAGCAGTGAGTCAGGGTTAGTAGGTCAGCCCCAGCATTTT. Encoded protein: CASSESGLVGQPQHF.

J is TRBJ1-4 and V is TRBV6-2 or TRBV6-3; TRBD1 matches 7 bases. The CDR3 loop spans 12 amino acids. V lost 6 bases and J lost 12; bases outside the gene matches: 7. Germline V gene sequence: CDR1 MNHEY, CDR2 SVGEGT. CDR3 sequence (DNA): TGTGCCAGCAGCCCTCGGACAGGAGAACTGTTTTTT. Its protein product is CASSPRTGELFF.

On this clone itself: The junction departs from the called germline gene at one end, perhaps through a read error. V usage is TRBV3-1 (or the pseudogene TRBV3-2) and J usage is TRBJ1-6; D perhaps matches TRBD1 (5 bases). The CDR3 sequence is 12 residues long. Germline loops: CDR1 LGHDT, CDR2 YNNKEL (reference sequence). The CDR3 spells CASSQDQGHRSF. The CDR3 region has the DNA TGTGCCAGCAGCCAAGATCAAGGACACCGTAGCTTT.

The chain has TRBV5-5 and TRBJ2-2; 8 bases match TRBD1. Germline V gives CDR1 SGHKS, CDR2 YYEKEE (reference sequence). The junction had 3 bases not matched to a gene; V was cut back by 1 base and J by 4 bases. CDR3 length: 15 residues. In DNA, the CDR3 is TGTGCCAGCAGCTTGCTGACAGGGGTCACCGGGGAGCTGTTTTTT. It yields the protein CASSLLTGVTGELFF.

Only one count was recorded for this clone. The J gene is TRBJ1-2, the V gene TRBV24-1; D unclear. Deletions cut 2 bases from V and 4 bases from J, with 10 bases between. From germline, CDR1 is KGHDR and CDR2 SFDVKD. This CDR3 is built from 14 residues. The CDR3 region has the DNA TGTGCCACCAGTGATTCCGGGAAGCTCTATGGCTACACCTTC. Translated, it gives CATSDSGKLYGYTF.

This clone occurred once. The chain uses TRBV9 and TRBJ1-4; possible D gene TRBD1, 6 bases. Germline V gene sequence: CDR1 SGDLS, CDR2 YYNGEE. Trimming stripped 0 bases from V and 0 bases from J, with 15 bases between. This CDR3 is 18 amino acids long. The CDR3 spells CASSVARGYPATNEKLFF. CDR3 sequence (DNA): TGTGCCAGCAGCGTAGCCAGGGGATACCCTGCAACTAATGAAAAACTGTTTTTT.

This chain connects TRBV7-8 to TRBJ2-1; 11 nucleotides align to TRBD2. Per the germline V gene, CDR1 is SGHVS and CDR2 is FQNEAQ. The CDR3 is 13 amino acids. V shed 5 bases, J shed 12 bases, and the junction held 6 bases outside the gene matches. The CDR3: CASSPGLAETQFF. In nucleotides, the CDR3 is TGTGCCAGCAGCCCGGGACTAGCGGAAACGCAGTTCTTC.

The chain has TRBV19 and TRBJ1-2; D is possibly TRBD1 (6 bases). The germline CDR1 and CDR2 sequences are LNHDA and SQIVND (reference sequence). CDR3 length: 17 amino acids. Trimming shortened V by 7 bases and J by 0 bases, and 21 bases separated the two germline ends. The CDR3, as DNA: TGTGCCAGTACTCGTTCCGGGACACTCCTAGCTAACTATGGCTACACCTTC. Translating it yields CASTRSGTLLANYGYTF.

The CDR3 protein is CASSPLGGGPYEQYF. CDR3 nucleotides: TGTGCCAGCAGCCCCTTGGGCGGGGGCCCCTACGAGCAGTACTTC. The chain combines TRBV28 with TRBJ2-7; D perhaps matches TRBD2 (7 bases). CDR1 MDHEN and CDR2 SYDVKM come from the germline V gene. CDR3 length equals 15 residues. Between the trimmed V and J ends, which lost 6 bases and 2 bases, there was a span of 17 bases.

This clone was found a few times. The V call is TRBV5-4, the J call TRBJ1-1; D unresolved. Germline V gene data show CDR1 as SGHNT and CDR2 as YYREEE (reference sequence). The CDR3 totals 15 residues. Trimming removed 1 base from V and 0 bases from J, with 10 bases in between. CDR3 in amino acids: CASSLLSSMNTEAFF. The CDR3 DNA reads TGTGCCAGCAGCTTGTTGTCCAGTATGAACACTGAAGCTTTCTTT.

This clone was observed a handful of times. The V and J genes are TRBV19 and TRBJ2-1; weak D call: TRBD2 (6 bases). V was cut by 1 base and J by 6 bases, with 10 bases left in between. Germline V gives CDR1 LNHDA, CDR2 SQIVND (reference sequence). There are 14 residues in the CDR3. The CDR3 DNA reads as TGTGCCAGTAGTATAGCGGGAGCAGGCAATGAGCAGTTCTTC. Translating gives CASSIAGAGNEQFF.